This T cell receptor gamma chain was identified during a study of gamma-delta chains in newborns, infants, children. For the study at large: Polyclonal expansion of innate γδ T cells after birth follows microbial exposure.

TCRdb redid clone calling on the reads using CATT. This repertoire shows fewer than 900 gamma-chain clones, under 2.5% found once; its top ten account for around 15%. Germline lookup yields CDR1 VENAVY and CDR2 YDSYNSRV. The CDR3 extends over 14 amino acids. This clone was detected a few times. The protein held in TCRdb is that of a much larger clone and does not match this DNA's translation at residue 11, likely because of a read error; the protein shown is translated from the DNA. The rearrangement links TRGV8 to TRGJ1 or TRGJ2. The specimen was blood. This TCR came from a child who was a newborn, infant or young child, either healthy, febrile or measles-vaccinated (not recorded which). Here the CDR3 DNA reads TGTGCCACCTGGGACCATGCGAATTATTATGAGAAACTCTTT. This gives the protein CATWDHANYYEKLF.